This is a list of T cell receptor beta chains from one sample in a study of blood T cell repertoires in COVID-19. The method was immunoSEQ multiplex PCR; TCRdb's version includes in-frame clones alone and lacks a portion of them. The sample contains roughly 140,000 clones, 60% to 85% of which appear only once. The sample taken for sequencing was peripheral blood. The receptors were gathered from a man aged 50 or older with active or convalescent COVID-19. Both conserved end residues are part of each CDR3. A D gene is named only where the DNA matches it firmly. Only some rows state a clone size, as once, few, many or a class for expanded clones.

D gene	J gene	V gene	CDR3 length	clone size	CDR3 protein	CDR3 DNA
TRBD2	TRBJ2-5	TRBV13	17	-	CASSLVGLAGGTETQYF	TGTGCCAGCAGCTTAGTAGGGCTAGCGGGAGGGACAGAGACCCAGTACTTC
TRBD2	TRBJ2-1	TRBV27	16	few	CASSLLAGGYYNEQFF	TGTGCCAGCAGTTTACTAGCGGGAGGGTATTACAATGAGCAGTTCTTC
-	TRBJ2-1	TRBV11-3	14	-	CASSRRGHYNEQFF	TGTGCCAGCAGCCGAAGGGGACACTACAATGAGCAGTTCTTC
TRBD2	TRBJ2-4	TRBV3-1/TRBV3-2	14	-	CASSPSSGRNIQYF	TGTGCCAGCAGCCCTTCGAGCGGGAGAAACATTCAGTACTTC
-	TRBJ1-1	TRBV19	16	-	CASSFPGTQWETEAFF	TGTGCCAGTAGTTTCCCGGGGACTCAATGGGAAACTGAAGCTTTCTTT
-	TRBJ2-1	TRBV27	15	-	CASSSSTGAYNEQFF	TGTGCCAGCAGTTCCTCGACAGGAGCCTACAATGAGCAGTTCTTC
TRBD2	TRBJ2-3	TRBV28	17	-	CASSSILAGAGTDTQYF	TGTGCCAGCAGTTCCATCCTCGCGGGAGCGGGCACAGATACGCAGTATTTT
TRBD1	TRBJ1-4	TRBV9	15	-	CASSAWGQSNEKLFF	TGTGCCAGCAGCGCGTGGGGACAGTCTAATGAAAAACTGTTTTTT
-	TRBJ1-3	TRBV6-1	16	-	CASSGLQDSSGNTIYF	TGTGCCAGCAGTGGACTACAGGACAGCTCTGGAAACACCATATATTTT
-	TRBJ1-2	TRBV28	11	-	CASVADYGYTF	TGTGCCAGTGTTGCGGACTATGGCTACACCTTC
-	TRBJ2-3	TRBV14	14	-	CASSQAGSTDTQYF	TGTGCCAGCAGCCAAGCGGGGAGCACAGATACGCAGTATTTT
-	TRBJ2-7	TRBV7-2	14	-	CASSFPVSSYEQYF	TGTGCCAGCAGCTTTCCAGTATCCTCCTACGAGCAGTACTTC
TRBD2	TRBJ2-6	TRBV27	16	-	CASSLGGGSGANVLTF	TGTGCCAGCAGTTTGGGCGGGGGCTCTGGGGCCAACGTCCTGACTTTC
TRBD2	TRBJ2-1	TRBV27	14	few	CASSVARGYNEQFF	TGTGCCAGCTCAGTAGCGCGGGGGTACAATGAGCAGTTCTTC
TRBD2	TRBJ2-1	TRBV6-5	14	few	CASWWASGSNEQFF	TGTGCCAGCTGGTGGGCTAGCGGGTCCAATGAGCAGTTCTTC
-	TRBJ1-4	TRBV25-1	15	-	CASRLALGRDEKLFF	TGTGCCAGCAGGTTGGCGTTAGGTCGGGATGAAAAACTGTTTTTT
-	TRBJ2-3	TRBV24-1	18	-	CATSDPSPPAGHTDTQYF	TGTGCCACCAGTGATCCTTCCCCCCCAGCGGGTCACACAGATACGCAGTATTTT
-	TRBJ1-2	TRBV21-1	15	once	CASSKGPGIYYGYTF	TGTGCCAGCAGCAAAGGGCCAGGGATATACTATGGCTACACCTTC
-	TRBJ1-6	TRBV3-1/TRBV3-2	15	few	CASSHDPTLNSPLHF	TGTGCCAGCAGCCATGATCCTACGCTGAATTCACCCCTCCACTTT
-	TRBJ2-2	TRBV30	11	-	CAWSPRQELFF	TGTGCCTGGAGTCCCCGACAGGAGCTGTTTTTT
-	TRBJ2-7	TRBV28	12	-	CASSLRQYEQYF	TGTGCCAGCAGTTTACGACAGTACGAGCAGTACTTC
TRBD2	TRBJ2-7	TRBV7-2	15	-	CASSWGASGRGEQYF	TGTGCCAGCAGCTGGGGAGCTAGCGGGAGGGGCGAGCAGTACTTC
-	TRBJ1-1	TRBV18	14	-	CASSNGQRDTEAFF	TGTGCCAGCTCAAACGGACAGAGAGACACTGAAGCTTTCTTT
TRBD1	TRBJ2-3	TRBV9	14	-	CASSVGQGKDTQYF	TGTGCCAGCAGCGTAGGACAGGGTAAAGATACGCAGTATTTT
-	TRBJ1-3	TRBV6-4	18	-	CASSDDRTQVISGNTIYF	TGTGCCAGCAGTGACGACAGAACCCAGGTAATCTCCGGAAACACCATATATTTT
TRBD2	TRBJ2-5	TRBV7-9	15	-	CASSPGTSGRGAQYF	TGTGCCAGCAGCCCCGGGACTAGCGGGAGAGGGGCCCAGTACTTC
-	TRBJ2-1	TRBV18	16	-	CASSPGATLAYNEQFF	TGTGCCAGCTCACCAGGGGCCACCTTGGCCTACAATGAGCAGTTCTTC
-	TRBJ2-5	TRBV7-9	16	-	CASSSPVSDPAETQYF	TGTGCCAGCAGCTCCCCAGTGAGCGACCCGGCGGAGACCCAGTACTTC
-	TRBJ1-2	TRBV10-3	14	-	CAISGGGMGYGYTF	TGTGCCATCAGCGGGGGGGGCATGGGCTATGGCTACACCTTC
TRBD1	TRBJ2-5	TRBV3-1/TRBV3-2	13	-	CASSLDRGETQYF	TGTGCCAGCAGTCTCGACAGGGGGGAGACCCAGTACTTC
TRBD2	TRBJ2-3	TRBV7-9	16	-	CASSSRTSGSTDTQYF	TGTGCCAGCAGTTCCCGAACTAGCGGGTCAACAGATACGCAGTATTTT
-	TRBJ1-1	TRBV19	14	-	CASSIDMGYTEAFF	TGTGCCAGTAGTATAGATATGGGCTACACTGAAGCTTTCTTT
TRBD2	TRBJ2-1	TRBV4-1	16	many	CASSQDRTSSYNEQFF	TGCGCCAGCAGCCAAGATCGGACTAGCTCCTACAATGAGCAGTTCTTC
TRBD2	TRBJ2-7	TRBV5-1	14	-	CASKAGLAGSGQYF	TGCGCCAGTAAAGCGGGACTAGCGGGATCGGGGCAGTACTTC
TRBD2	TRBJ2-2	TRBV30	15	-	CALISGRWDTGELFF	TGTGCCTTAATTAGCGGGAGGTGGGACACCGGGGAGCTGTTTTTT
-	TRBJ1-2	TRBV5-1	14	-	CASADGGGGDGYTF	TGCGCCAGCGCGGACGGGGGAGGCGGCGATGGCTACACCTTC
-	TRBJ1-3	TRBV3-1/TRBV3-2	15	-	CASSQPGSAGNTIYF	TGTGCCAGCAGCCAACCAGGGTCGGCTGGAAACACCATATATTTT
TRBD2	TRBJ2-1	TRBV9	14	few	CASSPRTSRGEQFF	TGTGCCAGCAGCCCCCGGACTAGTCGGGGTGAGCAGTTCTTC
-	TRBJ1-5	TRBV24-1	14	-	CATSRTASGQPQHF	TGTGCCACCAGCAGGACAGCCTCGGGGCAGCCCCAGCATTTT
-	TRBJ2-2	TRBV28	15	-	CASSFLRGSDGELFF	TGTGCCAGCAGTTTTTTGAGAGGGTCCGACGGGGAGCTGTTTTTT
TRBD1	TRBJ1-1	TRBV7-9	19	once	CASSKVHIGRGQVNTEAFF	TGTGCCAGCAGCAAAGTGCATATTGGTCGCGGACAGGTGAACACTGAAGCTTTCTTT
-	TRBJ2-1	TRBV11-3	14	-	CASSLSRVYNEQFF	TGTGCCAGCAGCTTATCCCGGGTTTACAATGAGCAGTTCTTC
TRBD2	TRBJ2-7	TRBV19	18	few	CASSMALAGAGVSSEQYF	TGTGCCAGTAGCATGGCCCTAGCGGGAGCTGGGGTGTCCTCCGAGCAGTACTTC
TRBD2	TRBJ2-1	TRBV27	13	-	CASSPSGTSEQFF	TGTGCCAGCAGTCCATCCGGGACTAGTGAGCAGTTCTTC
TRBD1	TRBJ2-1	TRBV9	13	-	CASSVGGGGEQFF	TGTGCCAGCAGCGTAGGAGGGGGCGGTGAGCAGTTCTTC